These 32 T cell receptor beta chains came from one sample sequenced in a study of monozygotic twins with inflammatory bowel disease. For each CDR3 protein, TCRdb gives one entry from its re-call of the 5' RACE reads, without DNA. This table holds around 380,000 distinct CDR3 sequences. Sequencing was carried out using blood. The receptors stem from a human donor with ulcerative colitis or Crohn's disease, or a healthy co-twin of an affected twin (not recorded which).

This chain's CDR3 is CSASGGGSYEQYF. The chain combines TRBV20-1 with TRBJ2-7; with no DNA, the TCRdb D assignment of TRBD1 cannot be verified. In germline, CDR1 is DFQATT, CDR2 SNEGSKA (reference sequence). This CDR3 has 13 amino acids.

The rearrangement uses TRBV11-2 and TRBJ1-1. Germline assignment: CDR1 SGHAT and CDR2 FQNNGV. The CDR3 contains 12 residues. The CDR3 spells CASSQGHAEAFF.

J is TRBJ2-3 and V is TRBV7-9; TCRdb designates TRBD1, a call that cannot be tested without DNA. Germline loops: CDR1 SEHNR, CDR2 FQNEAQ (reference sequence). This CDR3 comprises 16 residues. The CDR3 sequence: CASSPLFTQSTDTQYF. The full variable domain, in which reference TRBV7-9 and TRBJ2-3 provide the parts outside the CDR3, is DTGVSQNPRHKITKRGQNVTFRCDPISEHNRLYWYRQTLGQGPEFLTYFQNEAQLEKSRLLSDRFSAERPKGSFSTLEIQRTEQGDSAMYLCASSPLFTQSTDTQYFGPGTRLTVL.

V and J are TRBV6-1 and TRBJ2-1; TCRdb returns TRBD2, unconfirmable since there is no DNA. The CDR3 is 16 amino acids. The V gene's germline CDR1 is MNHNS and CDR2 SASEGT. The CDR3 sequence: CASSVGTSGHRDEQFF.

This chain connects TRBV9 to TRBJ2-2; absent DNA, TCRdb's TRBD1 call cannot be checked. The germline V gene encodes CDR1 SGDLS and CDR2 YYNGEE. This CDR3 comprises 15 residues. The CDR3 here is CASSTPRTPTGELFF.

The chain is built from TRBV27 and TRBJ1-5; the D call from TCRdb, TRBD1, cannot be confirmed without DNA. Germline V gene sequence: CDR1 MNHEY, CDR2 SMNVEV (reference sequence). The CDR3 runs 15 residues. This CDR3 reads CASSSGTQRQQPQHF.

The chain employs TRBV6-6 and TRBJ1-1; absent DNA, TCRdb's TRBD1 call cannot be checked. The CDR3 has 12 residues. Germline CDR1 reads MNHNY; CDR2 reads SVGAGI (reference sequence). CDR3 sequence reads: CASSRDAFEAFF.

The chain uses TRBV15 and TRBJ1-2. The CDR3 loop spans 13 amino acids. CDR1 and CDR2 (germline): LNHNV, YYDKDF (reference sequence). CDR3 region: CATSADAIYGYTF.

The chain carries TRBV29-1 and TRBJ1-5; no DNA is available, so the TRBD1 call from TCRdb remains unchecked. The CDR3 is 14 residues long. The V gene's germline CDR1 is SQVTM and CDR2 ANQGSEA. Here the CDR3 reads CSVTVGASNQPQHF.

This CDR3 is CASSQGIFGTTYNEQFF. The chain joins TRBV4-3 to TRBJ2-1; the D gene TCRdb calls, TRBD2, cannot be checked with no DNA. The germline CDR1 and CDR2 sequences are LGHNA and YSLEER. The CDR3 is made up of 17 amino acids.

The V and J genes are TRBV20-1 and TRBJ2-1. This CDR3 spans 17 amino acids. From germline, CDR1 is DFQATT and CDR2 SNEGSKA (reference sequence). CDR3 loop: CSARDASGTSSYNEQFF.

The CDR3: CASSLVIPLTNNEQFF. V is TRBV7-2 and J is TRBJ2-1; TCRdb selects TRBD2, and the lack of DNA leaves this call unchecked. Germline CDR1 and CDR2: SGHTA and FQGNSA. CDR3 size: 16 residues.

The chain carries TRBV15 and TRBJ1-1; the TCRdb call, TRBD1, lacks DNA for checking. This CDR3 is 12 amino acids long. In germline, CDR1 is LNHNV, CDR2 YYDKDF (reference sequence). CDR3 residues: CATGQGGTEAFF.

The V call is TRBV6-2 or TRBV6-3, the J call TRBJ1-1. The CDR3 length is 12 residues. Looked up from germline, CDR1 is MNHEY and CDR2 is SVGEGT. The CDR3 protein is CASIKGLTEAFF.

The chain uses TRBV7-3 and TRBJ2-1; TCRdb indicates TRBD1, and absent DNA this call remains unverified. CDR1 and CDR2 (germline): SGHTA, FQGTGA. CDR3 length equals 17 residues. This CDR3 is CASSFVPGVSPVNEQFF.

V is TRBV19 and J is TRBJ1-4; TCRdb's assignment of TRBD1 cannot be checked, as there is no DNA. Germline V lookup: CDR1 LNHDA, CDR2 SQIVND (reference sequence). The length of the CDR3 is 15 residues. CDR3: CASSLGTGFNEKLFF. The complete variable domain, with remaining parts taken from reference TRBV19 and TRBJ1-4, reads DGGITQSPKYLFRKEGQNVTLSCEQNLNHDAMYWYRQDPGQGLRLIYYSQIVNDFQKGDIAEGYSVSREKKESFPLTVTSAQKNPTAFYLCASSLGTGFNEKLFFGSGTQLSVL.

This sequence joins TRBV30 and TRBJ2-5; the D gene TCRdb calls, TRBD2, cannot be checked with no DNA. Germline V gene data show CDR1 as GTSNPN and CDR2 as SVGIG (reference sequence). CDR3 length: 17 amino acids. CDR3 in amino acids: CAWSPGTSGSGWETQYF.

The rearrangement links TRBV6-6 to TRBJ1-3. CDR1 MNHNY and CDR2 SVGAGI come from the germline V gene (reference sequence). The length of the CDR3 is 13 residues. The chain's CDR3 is CASITGGGNTIYF.

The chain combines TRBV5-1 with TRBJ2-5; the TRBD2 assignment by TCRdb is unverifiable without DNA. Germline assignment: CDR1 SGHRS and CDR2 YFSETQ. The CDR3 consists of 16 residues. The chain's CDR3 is CASSFGTSASRETQYF.

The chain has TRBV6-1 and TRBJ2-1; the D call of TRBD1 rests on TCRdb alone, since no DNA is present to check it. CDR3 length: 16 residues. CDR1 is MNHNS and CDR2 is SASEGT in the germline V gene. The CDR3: CASRHGGTRLDHEQFF.

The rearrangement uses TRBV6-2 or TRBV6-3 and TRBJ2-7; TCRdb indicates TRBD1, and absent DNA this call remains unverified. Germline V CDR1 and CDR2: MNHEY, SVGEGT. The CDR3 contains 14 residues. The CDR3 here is CASSYGGQTYEQYF.

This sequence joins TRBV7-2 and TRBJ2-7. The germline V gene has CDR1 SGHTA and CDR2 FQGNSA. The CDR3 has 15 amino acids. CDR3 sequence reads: CARSGSPTRKDEQYF.

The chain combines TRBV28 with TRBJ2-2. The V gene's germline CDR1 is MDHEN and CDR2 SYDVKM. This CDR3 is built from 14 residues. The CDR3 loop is CASAKRRNTGELFF.

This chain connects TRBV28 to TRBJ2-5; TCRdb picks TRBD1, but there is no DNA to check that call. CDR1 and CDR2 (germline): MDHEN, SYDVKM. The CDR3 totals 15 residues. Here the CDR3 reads CASTKSGIGGETQYF.

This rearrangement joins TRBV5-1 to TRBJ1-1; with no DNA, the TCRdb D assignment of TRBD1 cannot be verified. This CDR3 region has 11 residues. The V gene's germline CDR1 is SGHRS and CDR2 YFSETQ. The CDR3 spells CASRKGTEAFF.

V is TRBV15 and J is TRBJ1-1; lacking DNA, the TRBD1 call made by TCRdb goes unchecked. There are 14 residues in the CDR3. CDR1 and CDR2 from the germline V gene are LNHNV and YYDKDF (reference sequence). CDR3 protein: CATSLGTTNTEAFF.

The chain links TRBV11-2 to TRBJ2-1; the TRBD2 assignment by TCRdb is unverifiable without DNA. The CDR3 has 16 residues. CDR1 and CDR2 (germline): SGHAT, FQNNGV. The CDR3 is CASSPGGSGVYNEQFF.

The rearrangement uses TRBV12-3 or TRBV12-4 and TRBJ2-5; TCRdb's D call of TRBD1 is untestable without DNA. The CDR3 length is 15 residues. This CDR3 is CASSPTRGWQETQYF.

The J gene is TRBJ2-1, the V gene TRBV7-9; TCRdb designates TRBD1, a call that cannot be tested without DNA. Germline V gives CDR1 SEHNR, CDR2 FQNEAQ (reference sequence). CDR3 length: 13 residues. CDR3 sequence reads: CASSLGANNEQFF.

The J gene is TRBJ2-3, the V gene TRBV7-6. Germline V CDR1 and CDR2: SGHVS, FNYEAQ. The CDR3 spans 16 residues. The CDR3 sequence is CASSLAGLGATDTQYF.

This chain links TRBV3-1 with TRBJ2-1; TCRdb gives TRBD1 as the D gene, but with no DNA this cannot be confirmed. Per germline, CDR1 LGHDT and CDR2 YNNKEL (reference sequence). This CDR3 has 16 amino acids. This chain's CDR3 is CASSHGTQSSYNEQFF.

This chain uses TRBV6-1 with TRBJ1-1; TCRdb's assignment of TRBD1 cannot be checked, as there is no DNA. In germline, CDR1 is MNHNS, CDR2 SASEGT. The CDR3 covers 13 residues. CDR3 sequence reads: CASTTGHLTEAFF.